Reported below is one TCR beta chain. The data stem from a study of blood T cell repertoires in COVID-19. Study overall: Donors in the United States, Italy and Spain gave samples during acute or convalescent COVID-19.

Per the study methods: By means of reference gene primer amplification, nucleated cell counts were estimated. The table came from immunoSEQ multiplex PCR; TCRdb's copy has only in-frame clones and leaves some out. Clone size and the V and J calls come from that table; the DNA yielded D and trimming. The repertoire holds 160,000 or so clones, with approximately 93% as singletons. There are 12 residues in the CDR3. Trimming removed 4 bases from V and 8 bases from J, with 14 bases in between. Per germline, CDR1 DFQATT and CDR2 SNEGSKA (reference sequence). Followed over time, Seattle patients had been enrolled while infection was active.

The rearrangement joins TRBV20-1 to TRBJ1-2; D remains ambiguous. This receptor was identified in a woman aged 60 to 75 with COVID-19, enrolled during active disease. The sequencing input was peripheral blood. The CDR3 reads CSATDISGGYTF. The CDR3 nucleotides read TGCAGTGCTACTGACATCTCGGGAGGCTACACCTTC.